The next 16 T cell receptor beta chains were all read from a single sample in a study of response to subunit inactivated influenza vaccine. TCRdb redid the calling of the RT-PCR reads with MiXCR, one entry per CDR3 protein. The sample includes more than 600,000 distinct CDR3 sequences, under 20% of them seen just once. The sample here was PBMCs from blood, taken more than 4 days after vaccination. The receptors were sampled from a man between 50 and 59 years old who received an inactivated influenza vaccine.

A few counts support this clonotype. The rearrangement uses TRBV28 and TRBJ2-7, with D unresolved. The V end lost 4 bases, the J end lost 1 base, and 14 bases lay between the germline ends. This CDR3 contains 15 residues. Per germline, CDR1 MDHEN and CDR2 SYDVKM. CDR3: CASSYGPARSYEQYF. For the CDR3, the DNA is TGTGCCAGCAGTTACGGGCCCGCGAGGTCCTACGAGCAGTACTTC.

This clonotype has just a few counts. The V gene is TRBV7-8, the J gene TRBJ2-3, with D tentatively TRBD2 (6 bases). Germline V gene lookup returns CDR1 SGHVS and CDR2 FQNEAQ. The CDR3 sequence is 16 residues long. Trimming removed 0 bases at V and 4 bases at J, with 14 bases between. In nucleotides, the CDR3 is TGTGCCAGCAGCTTAGCGAGCGGAAGGAGGGCAGATACGCAGTATTTT. Translation gives CASSLASGRRADTQYF. Looking up the rest from reference TRBV7-8 and TRBJ2-3 gives the full variable domain: GAGVSQSPRYKVAKRGQDVALRCDPISGHVSLFWYQQALGQGPEFLTYFQNEAQLDKSGLPSDRFFAERPEGSVSTLKIQRTQQEDSAVYLCASSLASGRRADTQYFGPGTRLTVL.

The chain combines TRBV7-3 with TRBJ2-5; D gene uncertain. This CDR3 contains 13 residues. V was shortened by 8 bases and J by 3 bases, with 13 bases between the two germline ends. Per germline, CDR1 SGHTA and CDR2 FQGTGA. The CDR3 reads CASSDGPKETQYF. CDR3 nucleotide sequence: TGTGCCAGCTCCGACGGTCCTAAAGAGACCCAGTACTTC.

A few counts support this clonotype. This chain connects TRBV12-3 or TRBV12-4 to TRBJ2-1; a weak D match, TRBD2 (6 bases). Between the trimmed V and J ends, which lost 3 bases and 6 bases, there was a span of 18 bases. The CDR3 length is 16 residues. The CDR3 nucleotides read TGTGCCAGCAGTTTTGAGAAACTAGCCCCCTTCAATGAGCAGTTCTTC. Translation gives CASSFEKLAPFNEQFF.

V usage is TRBV11-1 and J usage is TRBJ2-3, with 8 positions matching TRBD2. CDR3 size: 16 residues. From germline, CDR1 is SGHAT and CDR2 FQDESV (reference sequence). After removal of 2 bases from V and 1 base from J, the junction contained 5 bases not matched to a gene. The chain's CDR3 is CASSLFGRARTDTQYF. CDR3 DNA: TGTGCCAGCAGCTTATTCGGGAGGGCCCGCACAGATACGCAGTATTTT.

This clonotype has only a few counts. The chain has TRBV24-1 and TRBJ1-2; TRBD1 matches at 7 bases. This CDR3 is 14 amino acids long. Germline-derived CDR1 and CDR2 are KGHDR and SFDVKD. The V gene end was trimmed by 6 bases and the J gene end by 0 bases; junction bases not matched to a gene: 3. CDR3 residues: CATSSQGANYGYTF. In DNA, the CDR3 is TGTGCCACCAGTTCCCAGGGGGCTAACTATGGCTACACCTTC.

There are a few counts of this clonotype. J is TRBJ1-2 and V is TRBV5-1, with 9 bases matching TRBD1. Germline trimming cut 7 bases from V and 4 bases from J; bases unmatched to any gene: 14. The CDR3 covers 16 residues. CDR1 and CDR2 (germline): SGHRS, YFSETQ. For the CDR3, the DNA is TGCGCCAGCTCCCCGGGACAGGGAAGGAACATCTATGGCTACACCTTC. Amino acids: CASSPGQGRNIYGYTF.

This clonotype was counted only a few times. The chain uses TRBV15 and TRBJ1-4; 9 positions match TRBD1. After removal of 1 base from V and 8 bases from J, the junction contained 5 bases not matched to a gene. CDR3 length equals 15 residues. The germline V gene has CDR1 LNHNV and CDR2 YYDKDF (reference sequence). The DNA of the CDR3 is TGTGCCACCAGCAGAGGGACAGGGGTTCGAGAAAAACTGTTTTTT. Its protein product is CATSRGTGVREKLFF.

This clonotype was recorded a few times. V is TRBV20-1 and J is TRBJ2-3; D is possibly TRBD1 (5 bases). The CDR3 consists of 14 residues. The V and J ends lost 4 bases and 0 bases respectively, with 11 bases between them. From germline, CDR1 is DFQATT and CDR2 SNEGSKA (reference sequence). CDR3 loop: CSANTGSSTDTQYF. The CDR3 coding sequence is TGCAGTGCTAATACAGGTTCTAGCACAGATACGCAGTATTTT.

This clonotype was recorded many times. The V and J genes are TRBV20-1 and TRBJ2-7; 7 bases fit TRBD1. Losses at the gene ends were 0 bases for V and 3 bases for J; bases not matched to a gene: 5. The CDR3 extends over 14 amino acids. Germline V lookup: CDR1 DFQATT, CDR2 SNEGSKA (reference sequence). CDR3: CSARDWTGDYEQYF. DNA for the CDR3: TGCAGTGCTAGAGATTGGACAGGAGACTACGAGCAGTACTTC.

This clonotype appeared a few times. The genes are TRBV9 and TRBJ2-7, with 7 bases matching TRBD2. CDR1 is SGDLS, CDR2 YYNGEE, per germline. This CDR3 contains 13 residues. V trimming: 2 bases; J trimming: 6 bases; junction bases outside the gene matches: 5. CDR3 nucleotides: TGTGCCAGCAGCGTCACTAGCGAGGCCGAGCAGTACTTC. Its translation is CASSVTSEAEQYF.

The rearrangement links TRBV7-9 to TRBJ2-7; 8 bases fit TRBD2. Trimming removed 7 bases from V and 2 bases from J; junction bases left unmatched: 4. Germline values: CDR1 SEHNR, CDR2 FQNEAQ (reference sequence). The CDR3 spans 13 residues. Here the CDR3 reads CASTGGVAYEQYF. CDR3 bases: TGTGCCAGCACCGGGGGGGTAGCCTACGAGCAGTACTTC.

A few counts support this clonotype. The chain carries TRBV15 and TRBJ2-1; D not resolved. CDR1 is LNHNV and CDR2 is YYDKDF in the germline V gene (reference sequence). CDR3 length equals 19 residues. Trimming left V 1 base short and J 0 bases short, with 19 bases between. The DNA of the CDR3 is TGTGCCACCAGCAGAGCGATGGGGTCGGGTGCGAGCTCCTACAATGAGCAGTTCTTC. Its translation: CATSRAMGSGASSYNEQFF.

Worth noting for this clonotype: Compared with germline, one end of the junction differs, possibly owing to a read error. The chain joins TRBV10-1 to TRBJ2-3; TRBD2 matches at 8 bases. Germline V gene sequence: CDR1 WNHNN, CDR2 SYGVQD (reference sequence). This CDR3 has 13 amino acids. The CDR3 spells CARSPSGGDTQYF. The DNA of the CDR3 is TGCGCCCGCAGTCCAAGCGGGGGCGATACGCAGTATTTT.

This clonotype was seen repeatedly, ten times or more. V gene TRBV3-1 combines with J gene TRBJ2-2; D remains unclear. Germline CDR1 and CDR2: LGHDT and YNNKEL (reference sequence). This CDR3 has 13 residues. Trimming removed 10 bases from V and 1 base from J, with 10 bases in between. The CDR3 DNA reads TGTGCCACAAGTGACCTGAACACCGGGGAGCTGTTTTTT. Amino acids: CATSDLNTGELFF.

This chain joins TRBV20-1 and TRBJ2-3, with D possibly TRBD2 on 6 matching bases. Trimming cost V 2 bases and J 10 bases, with 22 bases left between them. This CDR3 has 15 amino acids. Per the germline V gene, CDR1 is DFQATT and CDR2 is SNEGSKA (reference sequence). The chain's CDR3 is CSARPSGGVQVSQYF. CDR3 sequence (DNA): TGCAGTGCTAGACCTTCTGGCGGGGTTCAGGTTTCGCAGTATTTT.